One and the same sample provided the 26 T cell receptor beta chains below, sequenced in a study of T cell repertoires in cytomegalovirus infection. TCRdb itself ran the reads through MiXCR, one entry per CDR3 protein. In the table there are 490,000 or so distinct CDR3 sequences, approximately 11% of which are singletons. The material sequenced was PBMCs. The receptors shown here come from a human donor in good health (CMV status not recorded). Some clones in this sample may be carry-over from other donors' samples.

This clonotype was observed at least ten times. The chain recombines TRBV5-6 with TRBJ2-5; TRBD2 matches at 8 bases. V lost 4 bases to trimming and J lost 2 bases; unmatched junction nucleotides: 13. The CDR3 sequence is 17 residues long. Germline V CDR1 and CDR2: SGHDT, YYEEEE. DNA for the CDR3: TGTGCCAGCAGCCTACCCGGGAGGGGAAGAGGGCAAGAGACCCAGTACTTC. This translates into CASSLPGRGRGQETQYF.

In its sample, this clonotype was seen a few times. This chain uses TRBV20-1 with TRBJ1-1; the D gene is possibly TRBD1 (5 bases). With 5 bases removed from V and 5 bases from J, the gap between germline ends came to 18 bases. This CDR3 is 14 amino acids long. The germline V gene has CDR1 DFQATT and CDR2 SNEGSKA (reference sequence). CDR3 bases: TGCAGTGCTCCCACCGGGCAGGGTAGGACTGAAGCTTTCTTT. This encodes CSAPTGQGRTEAFF.

CDR3 sequence: CSASELAFF. Written as DNA, the CDR3 is TGCAGTGCAAGCGAGCTGGCTTTCTTT. This sequence joins TRBV20-1 and TRBJ1-1; D remains ambiguous. V lost 6 bases, J lost 11 bases, and 10 bases lay in between. CDR3 length equals 9 residues. Germline V gene sequence: CDR1 DFQATT, CDR2 SNEGSKA (reference sequence).

This clonotype was picked up a small number of times. The gene calls are TRBV2 and TRBJ1-3, with D unclear. V lost 2 bases and J lost 0, with 8 bases in between. The V gene's germline CDR1 is SNHLY and CDR2 FYNNEI. The CDR3 is 15 amino acids. In DNA form, the CDR3 reads TGTGCCAGCAGTGAATTTGGGTTCTCTGGAAACACCATATATTTT. Protein: CASSEFGFSGNTIYF.

Many counts were recorded for this clonotype. The chain employs TRBV19 and TRBJ2-5, with 9 bases fitting TRBD1. Germline CDR1 reads LNHDA; CDR2 reads SQIVND (reference sequence). CDR3 length: 14 residues. The ends lost 7 bases at V and 5 bases at J; junction bases unmatched: 8. The CDR3 sequence: CASNRDRAEETQYF. As DNA, the CDR3 is TGTGCCAGTAACCGGGACAGGGCCGAGGAGACCCAGTACTTC.

In regard to this clonotype: A much larger clone differs by one base, so this may be a read error. The genes are TRBV28 and TRBJ1-2, with TRBD1 matching 7 bases. The V segment lost 2 bases and the J segment 3 bases; nucleotides outside the gene matches: 15. The CDR3 length is 18 residues. The germline gives CDR1 MDHEN, CDR2 SYDVKM. The CDR3 DNA reads as TGTGCCAGCAGTTTACCCAAAGACAGGGCTCTAGGGGACTATGGCTACACCTTC. Amino acids: CASSLPKDRALGDYGYTF.

The chain employs TRBV6-1 and TRBJ2-1, with TRBD2 identical over 9 bases. V lost 5 bases to trimming and J lost 4 bases; unmatched junction nucleotides: 6. Germline CDR1 reads MNHNS; CDR2 reads SASEGT. The CDR3 loop spans 15 amino acids. The CDR3 DNA follows: TGTGCCAGCAGTCGTAGCGGGAGTGGTTACAATGAGCAGTTCTTC. Its translation: CASSRSGSGYNEQFF.

The chain has TRBV12-3 or TRBV12-4 and TRBJ2-7; possibly TRBD1 or TRBD2 for D (5 bases each). The CDR3 has 16 residues. V was shortened by 6 bases and J by 5 bases, with 23 bases between the two germline ends. The CDR3 is CASRPGAFVTPNEQYF. CDR3 nucleotides: TGTGCCAGCAGACCCGGGGCTTTCGTAACTCCGAACGAGCAGTACTTC.

This clonotype has ten or more counts. J is TRBJ2-1 and V is TRBV7-3, with D possibly called TRBD1 or TRBD2 (5 bases each). Trimming removed 2 bases from V and 8 bases from J, with 13 bases in between. The germline V gene has CDR1 SGHTA and CDR2 FQGTGA. CDR3 length: 14 amino acids. CDR3 region: CASSLRPRGDEQFF. The CDR3 region has the DNA TGTGCCAGCAGCTTACGACCCCGAGGGGATGAGCAGTTCTTC.

The chain links TRBV20-1 to TRBJ1-3; no definite D call. The CDR3 totals 17 residues. CDR1 DFQATT and CDR2 SNEGSKA come from the germline V gene (reference sequence). Trimming removed 6 bases from V and 0 bases from J, with 21 bases in between. CDR3 bases: TGCAGTGCCCCTGCGCGAGAGACTGCTCGCTCTGGAAACACCATATATTTT. It codes for CSAPARETARSGNTIYF.

This clonotype was detected many times. The J gene is TRBJ1-1, the V gene TRBV7-3; perhaps TRBD1 as D (6 bases). The CDR3 totals 12 residues. Germline lookup yields CDR1 SGHTA and CDR2 FQGTGA. V lost 1 base and J lost 10, with 10 bases in between. CDR3 in DNA: TGTGCCAGCAGCTTAAAGGGGGGAGTAGCTTTCTTT. This gives the protein CASSLKGGVAFF.

This clonotype has a count of ten or more. The rearrangement uses TRBV7-2 and TRBJ2-2, with no clear D. Trimming stripped 1 base from V and 8 bases from J, with 8 bases between. Germline CDR1 SGHTA, CDR2 FQGNSA. This CDR3 has 13 residues. CDR3 residues: CASSLGLGGELFF. The CDR3 DNA follows: TGTGCCAGCAGCTTAGGACTGGGTGGGGAGCTGTTTTTT.

This clonotype came up many times. The chain couples TRBV7-9 to TRBJ1-5; D is undetermined. The CDR3 has 14 residues. Germline CDR1 reads SEHNR; CDR2 reads FQNEAQ (reference sequence). Trimming removed 1 base from V and 5 bases from J, with 9 bases in between. In DNA form, the CDR3 reads TGTGCCAGCAGCTTAGATGGTTTTTATCAGCCCCAGCATTTT. This gives the protein CASSLDGFYQPQHF.

The table lists this clonotype with a few counts. This chain joins TRBV27 and TRBJ1-1; tentatively, D is TRBD1 (6 bases). V lost 4 bases to trimming and J lost 7 bases, with 16 bases between them. CDR3 length equals 14 residues. Germline CDR1 and CDR2: MNHEY and SMNVEV (reference sequence). The CDR3 loop reads CASSSGGAGFEAFF. The CDR3 DNA follows: TGTGCCAGCAGTTCTGGGGGGGCTGGTTTTGAAGCTTTCTTT.

At least ten counts were recorded for this clonotype. The chain combines TRBV9 with TRBJ2-5; 10 nucleotides agree with TRBD2. The CDR3 spans 16 residues. Germline loops: CDR1 SGDLS, CDR2 YYNGEE. The V and J ends lost 0 bases and 3 bases, in that order; junction bases with no gene match: 5. DNA for the CDR3: TGTGCCAGCAGCGTAGGTCCAGCGGGAGGGGAAGAGACCCAGTACTTC. This codes for CASSVGPAGGEETQYF. The entire variable domain, with the rest obtained from reference TRBV9 and TRBJ2-5, is as follows: DSGVTQTPKHLITATGQRVTLRCSPRSGDLSVYWYQQSLDQGLQFLIQYYNGEERAKGNILERFSAQQFPDLHSELNLSSLELGDSALYFCASSVGPAGGEETQYFGPGTRLLVL.

This clonotype was counted many times. J is TRBJ1-4 and V is TRBV5-6; D not certain. V was cut by 0 bases and J by 4 bases, with 4 bases left in between. CDR3 length equals 13 residues. The germline V gene encodes CDR1 SGHDT and CDR2 YYEEEE. The DNA for the CDR3 is TGTGCCAGCAGCTTGGACAGTAATGAAAAACTGTTTTTT. This encodes CASSLDSNEKLFF.

This clonotype was detected ten times or more. The CDR3 sequence: CASGKGRGFWDEQYF. CDR3 DNA sequence: TGTGCCAGCGGCAAGGGGAGAGGCTTCTGGGACGAGCAGTACTTC. The V call is TRBV28, the J call TRBJ2-7; D could derive from TRBD1 or TRBD2 (5 bases each). The CDR3 is 15 amino acids. Germline CDR1 reads MDHEN; CDR2 reads SYDVKM. Trimming shortened V by 8 bases and J by 5 bases, and 22 bases separated the two germline ends. The whole variable domain, filled in from reference TRBV28 and TRBJ2-7, reads DVKVTQSSRYLVKRTGEKVFLECVQDMDHENMFWYRQDPGLGLRLIYFSYDVKMKEKGDIPEGYSVSREKKERFSLILESASTNQTSMYLCASGKGRGFWDEQYFGPGTRLTVT.

This clonotype was counted ten times or more. V gene TRBV10-3 combines with J gene TRBJ2-5, with 12 bases matching TRBD1. Germline V CDR1 and CDR2: ENHRY, SYGVKD. V lost 8 bases, J lost 5 bases, and 9 bases stayed unmatched. This CDR3 spans 15 amino acids. In DNA form, the CDR3 reads TGTGCCATCGGGGCTGGGACAGGGGGCTCGGAGACCCAGTACTTC. Translation: CAIGAGTGGSETQYF.

This chain joins TRBV18 and TRBJ2-7; D is undetermined. Trimming removed 6 bases from V and 2 bases from J, with 17 bases in between. This CDR3 is 15 amino acids long. The germline V gene has CDR1 KGHSH and CDR2 LQKENI. CDR3 region: CASSVGGGNAYEQYF. CDR3 sequence (DNA): TGTGCCAGCTCGGTCGGTGGCGGAAACGCCTACGAGCAGTACTTC.

This clonotype has a count of ten or more. V usage is TRBV25-1 and J usage is TRBJ2-3; the D gene could be TRBD1 or TRBD2 (5 bases each). The CDR3 contains 17 residues. Trimming took off 3 bases at V and 2 bases at J, with 18 bases between the two ends. In germline, CDR1 is MGHDK, CDR2 SYGVNS. The DNA for the CDR3 is TGTGCCAGCAGTGACCTGGGGAGAGTGGGGCACACAGATACGCAGTATTTT. Translating gives CASSDLGRVGHTDTQYF.

This clonotype was detected only a few times. The rearrangement uses TRBV2 and TRBJ1-5; 9 bases match TRBD1. Per germline, CDR1 SNHLY and CDR2 FYNNEI. Unmatched junction bases numbered 15, after V lost 8 bases and J lost 7 bases. The length of the CDR3 is 16 residues. CDR3 DNA sequence: TGTGCCAGCGGGCAGGTTACAGGGGGCAGAGGACAGCCCCAGCATTTT. Translating gives CASGQVTGGRGQPQHF. Using reference TRBV2 and TRBJ1-5 for the parts outside the CDR3, the full variable domain is EPEVTQTPSHQVTQMGQEVILRCVPISNHLYFYWYRQILGQKVEFLVSFYNNEISEKSEIFDDQFSVERPDGSNFTLKIRSTKLEDSAMYFCASGQVTGGRGQPQHFGDGTRLSIL.

This clonotype was counted between two and nine times. The chain joins TRBV6-2 or TRBV6-3 to TRBJ2-1, with D possibly TRBD2 on 6 matching bases. V shed 2 bases and J shed 3 bases, with 11 bases lying between them. The CDR3 has 15 amino acids. The germline V gene encodes CDR1 MNHEY and CDR2 SVGEGT. The chain's CDR3 is CASSYAGRLYNEQFF. The CDR3 bases are TGTGCCAGCAGTTACGCAGGGAGGCTCTACAATGAGCAGTTCTTC.

This clonotype occurred many times. The J gene is TRBJ2-1, the V gene TRBV11-1; TRBD1 is a possible D gene (5 bases). V was clipped by 4 bases and J by 5 bases, with 6 bases between them. The CDR3 consists of 12 residues. The germline CDR1 and CDR2 sequences are SGHAT and FQDESV (reference sequence). CDR3 loop: CASSSQDNEQFF. CDR3 coding DNA: TGTGCCAGCAGCTCACAGGACAATGAGCAGTTCTTC.

The chain combines TRBV29-1 with TRBJ2-1; a weak D match, TRBD2 (5 bases). V gave up 2 bases and J gave up 7 bases, with 9 bases separating them. Germline-derived CDR1 and CDR2 are SQVTM and ANQGSEA. The CDR3 loop spans 12 amino acids. The CDR3 here is CSVERSGNEQFF. DNA for the CDR3: TGCAGCGTTGAAAGGTCGGGGAATGAGCAGTTCTTC.

The sample holds one count of this clonotype. This rearrangement joins TRBV14 to TRBJ2-1; no firm D call. Germline V gene sequence: CDR1 SGHDN, CDR2 FVKESK. The germline V and J ends were trimmed by 4 bases and 9 bases, with 13 bases remaining between them. The CDR3 runs to 13 residues. CDR3 residues: CASSPSRVVEQFF. CDR3 nucleotides: TGTGCCAGCAGCCCCTCTCGCGTCGTTGAGCAGTTCTTC.

This chain links TRBV20-1 with TRBJ2-7; D is possibly TRBD2 (5 bases). The CDR3 consists of 13 residues. Trimming stripped 3 bases from V and 3 bases from J, with 12 bases between. Germline CDR1 reads DFQATT; CDR2 reads SNEGSKA (reference sequence). CDR3 sequence (DNA): TGCAGTGCTAGTTTTTCTAGCAGCTACGAGCAGTACTTC. Its translation: CSASFSSSYEQYF.